This T cell receptor (beta chain) originates from a study of human T cells and chemical hapten exposure. Study-wide background: In the roughly 24-week study, patients were dosed weekly with diphenylcyclopropenone on the scalp throughout. Findings and caveats of the study: Compared to controls, expanded TCRs made significantly more large clusters of similar CDR3s.

Via MiXCR, TCRdb re-called the RACE reads, giving one row per CDR3 protein. The table records about 99,000 distinct CDR3 sequences, around 12% of them present only once. The time point was: patch test 1, 2 weeks after DPC sensitization. As for treatment: therapeutic diphenylcyclopropenone sensitization with weekly scalp DPC. This clonotype was found many times. Antigen specificity is unknown. Germline V gives CDR1 KGHDR, CDR2 SFDVKD. The V end was cut by 2 bases, the J end by 4 bases, with 10 bases between. The CDR3 loop spans 15 amino acids. The sequencing used whole blood, collected in connection with sensitization to the hapten diphenylcyclopropenone (DPC). The TCR comes from a woman aged 40 to 50 with alopecia areata. Some clones in this sample may be carry-over from other donors' samples. This chain joins TRBV24-1 and TRBJ2-2; maybe TRBD2 (6 bases). The CDR3 sequence is CATSDSTSSTGELFF. CDR3 sequence (DNA): TGTGCCACCAGTGATTCGACTAGTTCCACCGGGGAGCTGTTTTTT.